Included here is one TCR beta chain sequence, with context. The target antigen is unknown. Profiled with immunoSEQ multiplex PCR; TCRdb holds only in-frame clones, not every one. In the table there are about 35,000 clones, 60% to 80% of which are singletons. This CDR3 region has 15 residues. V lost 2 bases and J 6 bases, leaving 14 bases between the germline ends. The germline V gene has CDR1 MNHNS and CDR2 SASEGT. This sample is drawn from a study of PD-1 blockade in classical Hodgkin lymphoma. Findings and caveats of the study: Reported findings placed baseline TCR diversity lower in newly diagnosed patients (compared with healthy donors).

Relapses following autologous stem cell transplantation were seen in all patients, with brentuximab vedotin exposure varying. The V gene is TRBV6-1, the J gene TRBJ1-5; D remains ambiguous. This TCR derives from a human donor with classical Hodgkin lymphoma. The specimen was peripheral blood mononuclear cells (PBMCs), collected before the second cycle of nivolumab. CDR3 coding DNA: TGTGCCAGCAGTGAATCTAGGGCATTGCGTCAGCCCCAGCATTTT. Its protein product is CASSESRALRQPQHF.